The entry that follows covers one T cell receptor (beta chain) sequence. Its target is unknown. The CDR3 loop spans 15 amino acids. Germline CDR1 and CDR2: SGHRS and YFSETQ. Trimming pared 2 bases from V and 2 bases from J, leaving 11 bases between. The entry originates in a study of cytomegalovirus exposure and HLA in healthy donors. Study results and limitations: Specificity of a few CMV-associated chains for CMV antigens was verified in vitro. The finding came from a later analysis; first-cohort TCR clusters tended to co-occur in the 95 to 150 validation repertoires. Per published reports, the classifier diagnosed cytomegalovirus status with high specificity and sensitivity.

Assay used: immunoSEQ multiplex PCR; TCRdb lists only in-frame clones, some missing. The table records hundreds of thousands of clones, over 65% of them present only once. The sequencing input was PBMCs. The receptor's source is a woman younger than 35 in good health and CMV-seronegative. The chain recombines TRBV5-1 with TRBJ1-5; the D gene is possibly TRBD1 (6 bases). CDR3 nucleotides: TGCGCCAGCAGCTTACAGGGTGTCGGCAATCAGCCCCAGCATTTT. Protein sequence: CASSLQGVGNQPQHF.